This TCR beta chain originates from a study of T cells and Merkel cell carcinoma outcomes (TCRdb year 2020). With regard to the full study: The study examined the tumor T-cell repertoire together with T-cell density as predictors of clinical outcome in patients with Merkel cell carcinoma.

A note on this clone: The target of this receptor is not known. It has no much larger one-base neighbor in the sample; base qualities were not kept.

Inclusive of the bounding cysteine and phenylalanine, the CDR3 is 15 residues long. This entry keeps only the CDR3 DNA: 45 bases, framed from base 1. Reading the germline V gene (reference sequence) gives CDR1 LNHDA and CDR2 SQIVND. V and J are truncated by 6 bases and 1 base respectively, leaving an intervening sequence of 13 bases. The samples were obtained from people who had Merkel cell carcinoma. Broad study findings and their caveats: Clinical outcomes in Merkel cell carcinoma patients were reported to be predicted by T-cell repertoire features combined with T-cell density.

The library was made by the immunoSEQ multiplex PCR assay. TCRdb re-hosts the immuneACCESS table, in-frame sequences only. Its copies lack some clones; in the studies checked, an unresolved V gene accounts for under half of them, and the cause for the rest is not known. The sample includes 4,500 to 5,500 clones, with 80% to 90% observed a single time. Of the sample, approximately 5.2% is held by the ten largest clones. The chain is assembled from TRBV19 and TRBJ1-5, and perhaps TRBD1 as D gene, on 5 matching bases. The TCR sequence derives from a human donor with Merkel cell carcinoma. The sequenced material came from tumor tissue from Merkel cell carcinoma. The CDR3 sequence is CASSRVRSSNQPQHF. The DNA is TGTGCCAGTAGCAGGGTAAGGTCGAGCAATCAGCCCCAGCATTTT. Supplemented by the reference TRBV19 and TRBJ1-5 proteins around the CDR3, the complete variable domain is DGGITQSPKYLFRKEGQNVTLSCEQNLNHDAMYWYRQDPGQGLRLIYYSQIVNDFQKGDIAEGYSVSREKKESFPLTVTSAQKNPTAFYLCASSRVRSSNQPQHFGDGTRLSIL.